The 14 T cell receptor beta chains below come from one sample, sequenced in a study of T cell responses to AZD1222 COVID-19 vaccine. Assay: immunoSEQ multiplex PCR; the TCRdb copy retains only in-frame clones and omits some. The sample lists approximately 190,000 clones, 85% to 95% occurring once. The specimen was peripheral blood, collected on day 0 of AZD1222 vaccination. These receptor sequences come from an adult in good health.

The chain links TRBV19 to TRBJ1-2; D unresolved. The CDR3 extends over 15 amino acids. Per the germline V gene, CDR1 is LNHDA and CDR2 is SQIVND (reference sequence). V was shortened by 5 bases and J by 0 bases, with 13 bases between the two germline ends. CDR3 sequence reads: CASSVTFPPNYGYTF. In DNA, the CDR3 is TGTGCCAGTAGTGTTACCTTCCCGCCTAACTATGGCTACACCTTC.

Only one count was recorded for this clone. The rearrangement links TRBV19 to TRBJ2-5, with D possibly being TRBD1 (6 bases). Germline CDR1 and CDR2: LNHDA and SQIVND (reference sequence). The CDR3 spans 14 residues. The ends were cut back, 6 bases at V and 2 bases at J, with 13 bases in the middle. DNA of the CDR3: TGTGCCAGTAGCTCGACAGGAATGCAAGAGACCCAGTACTTC. It is translated as CASSSTGMQETQYF.

This clone was observed a single time. The V call is TRBV9, the J call TRBJ2-2; D possibly corresponds to TRBD1 (5 bases). The germline gives CDR1 SGDLS, CDR2 YYNGEE. The CDR3 length is 14 residues. The V end lost 5 bases, the J end lost 0 bases, and 8 bases lay between the germline ends. CDR3 protein: CASRAGTNTGELFF. The CDR3, as DNA: TGTGCCAGCAGGGCAGGGACGAACACCGGGGAGCTGTTTTTT.

The V gene is TRBV10-3, the J gene TRBJ1-6, with 10 nucleotides matching TRBD1. There are 14 residues in the CDR3. With V trimmed by 9 bases and J by 10 bases, 9 bases remained unmatched. The V gene's germline CDR1 is ENHRY and CDR2 SYGVKD. CDR3 residues: CAIKTGTGESPLHF. CDR3 bases: TGTGCCATAAAAACCGGGACAGGGGAATCACCCCTCCACTTT.

The V and J genes are TRBV2 and TRBJ1-5; D is unclear. The CDR3 is 13 residues long. Germline V gives CDR1 SNHLY, CDR2 FYNNEI. V was clipped by 3 bases and J by 3 bases, with 6 bases between them. This CDR3 is CASSEGDNQPQHF. CDR3 nucleotide sequence: TGTGCCAGCAGTGAGGGAGACAATCAGCCCCAGCATTTT.

V usage is TRBV5-4 and J usage is TRBJ2-2; D remains unclear. The germline CDR1 and CDR2 sequences are SGHNT and YYREEE (reference sequence). V was clipped by 2 bases and J by 1 base, with 6 bases between them. CDR3 length: 14 amino acids. In DNA, the CDR3 is TGTGCCAGCAGCTTATACAAGAACACCGGGGAGCTGTTTTTT. Protein: CASSLYKNTGELFF. The variable domain in full, with the rest retrieved from reference TRBV5-4 and TRBJ2-2, is ETGVTQSPTHLIKTRGQQVTLRCSSQSGHNTVSWYQQALGQGPQFIFQYYREEENGRGNFPPRFSGLQFPNYSSELNVNALELDDSALYLCASSLYKNTGELFFGEGSRLTVL.

CDR3 in DNA: TGTGCCACCAGCGTTACAGTCTCTGGGGCCAACGTCCTGACTTTC. Translating gives CATSVTVSGANVLTF. The rearrangement links TRBV15 to TRBJ2-6; D uncertain. Deletions cut 5 bases from V and 0 bases from J, with 8 bases between. The CDR3 is 15 amino acids. The germline CDR1 and CDR2 sequences are LNHNV and YYDKDF (reference sequence).

This clone was picked up a small number of times. This chain uses TRBV25-1 with TRBJ2-7; a possible D gene is TRBD2 (6 bases). CDR1 and CDR2 from the germline V gene are MGHDK and SYGVNS. The ends were cut back, 4 bases at V and 4 bases at J, with 17 bases in the middle. The CDR3 spans 15 residues. CDR3 protein: CASSAPGLPTYEQYF. The CDR3 nucleotides are TGTGCCAGCAGTGCACCGGGACTCCCAACTTACGAGCAGTACTTC.

CDR3 bases: TGCGCCAGCTTCAACAGCACAGATACGCAGTATTTT. Translated, it gives CASFNSTDTQYF. J is TRBJ2-3 and V is TRBV5-1; no reliable D call. Trimming took 7 bases from V and 0 from J, leaving 6 bases between them. The CDR3 extends over 12 amino acids. Germline lookup yields CDR1 SGHRS and CDR2 YFSETQ.

The V call is TRBV28, the J call TRBJ1-6, with D possibly being TRBD1 (6 bases). Germline V CDR1 and CDR2: MDHEN, SYDVKM. The V end was cut by 11 bases, the J end by 1 base, with 9 bases between. There are 13 residues in the CDR3. As DNA, the CDR3 is TGTGCCGGGGGCGGTTCCTATAATTCACCCCTCCACTTT. This gives the protein CAGGGSYNSPLHF. Based on the CDR3 plus reference TRBV28 and TRBJ1-6, the full variable domain is DVKVTQSSRYLVKRTGEKVFLECVQDMDHENMFWYRQDPGLGLRLIYFSYDVKMKEKGDIPEGYSVSREKKERFSLILESASTNQTSMYLCAGGGSYNSPLHFGNGTRLTVT.

The rearrangement joins TRBV6-1 to TRBJ2-7; D not resolved. The germline gives CDR1 MNHNS, CDR2 SASEGT. V shed 1 base and J shed 3 bases, with 4 bases lying between them. This CDR3 comprises 12 residues. CDR3 loop: CASSEGFYEQYF. Written as DNA, the CDR3 is TGTGCCAGCAGTGAAGGGTTCTACGAGCAGTACTTC.

The chain employs TRBV19 and TRBJ2-3, with a possible D match to TRBD1 (6 bases). Germline assignment: CDR1 LNHDA and CDR2 SQIVND (reference sequence). V was pared by 5 bases and J by 2 bases, with 14 bases between. The CDR3 runs 15 residues. The CDR3 region has the DNA TGTGCCAGTAGTGATGCCAGGGGACACACAGATACGCAGTATTTT. This sequence encodes CASSDARGHTDTQYF.

The chain uses TRBV6-5 and TRBJ2-7; the D gene is possibly TRBD1 (5 bases). Germline assignment: CDR1 MNHEY and CDR2 SVGAGI. The CDR3 runs to 13 residues. Trimming cost V 8 bases and J 4 bases, with 15 bases left between them. The DNA of the CDR3 is TGTGCCAGCCGTTTTGGGCAGGGATACGAGCAGTACTTC. It encodes CASRFGQGYEQYF.

The chain links TRBV30 to TRBJ1-3, with 7 bases that match TRBD1. The CDR3 sequence is 14 residues long. Germline assignment: CDR1 GTSNPN and CDR2 SVGIG (reference sequence). Unmatched junction bases numbered 4, after V lost 5 bases and J lost 0 bases. The DNA of the CDR3 is TGTGCCTGGTCAGGGGGAAACTCTGGAAACACCATATATTTT. It yields the protein CAWSGGNSGNTIYF.